The 27 T cell receptor beta chains presented below share a single source sample, sequenced in a study of blood T cell repertoires in COVID-19. Some clones are missing from TCRdb's copy, which holds only in-frame ones; the method was immunoSEQ multiplex PCR. The sample yields about 200,000 clones, 80% to 90% seen once. Material for sequencing was peripheral blood. The receptors derive from a man between 60 and 75 years old with acute or convalescent COVID-19.

J is TRBJ1-2 and V is TRBV4-1; 8 positions match TRBD1. Trimming at V came to 3 bases and at J to 2 bases, leaving 11 bases not matched to a gene. Germline-derived CDR1 and CDR2 are MGHRA and YSYEKL. The CDR3 has 17 residues. CDR3 in amino acids: CASSHPLSGGSNYGYTF. CDR3 coding DNA: TGCGCCAGCAGCCACCCCCTCTCAGGGGGCTCGAACTATGGCTACACCTTC.

The gene calls are TRBV2 and TRBJ1-1, with D possibly TRBD1 on 5 matching bases. CDR1 is SNHLY, CDR2 FYNNEI, per germline. The CDR3 runs to 13 residues. V lost 1 base to trimming and J lost 11 bases, with 14 bases between them. This CDR3 reads CASSEEGRARAFF. The CDR3 region has the DNA TGTGCCAGCAGTGAAGAAGGCAGGGCACGCGCTTTCTTT.

V and J are TRBV3-1 (or the pseudogene TRBV3-2) and TRBJ2-7; 8 bases line up with TRBD1. CDR1 and CDR2 from the germline V gene are LGHDT and YNNKEL (reference sequence). J lost 1 base, V lost 0 bases, and 5 bases had no gene match. The CDR3 consists of 16 residues. The CDR3: CASSQDRGQGSYEQYF. CDR3 nucleotide sequence: TGTGCCAGCAGCCAAGATAGAGGACAGGGATCCTACGAGCAGTACTTC.

V and J are TRBV4-1 and TRBJ2-3; D is ambiguous. The germline V gene has CDR1 MGHRA and CDR2 YSYEKL. CDR3 length: 16 amino acids. Trimming stripped 1 base from V and 1 base from J, with 12 bases between. Here the CDR3 DNA reads TGCGCCAGCAGCCAAGCGCCTGTGGTAGGCACAGATACGCAGTATTTT. It is translated as CASSQAPVVGTDTQYF.

J is TRBJ2-1 and V is TRBV5-5, with 7 bases that match TRBD2. CDR1 SGHKS and CDR2 YYEKEE come from the germline V gene (reference sequence). The CDR3 loop spans 13 amino acids. V lost 4 bases, J lost 8 bases, and 6 bases stayed unmatched. CDR3 amino acids: CASSRLAVHEQFF. The CDR3 DNA is TGTGCCAGCAGCCGCCTAGCGGTCCATGAGCAGTTCTTC.

This clone has just a few counts. V and J are TRBV5-1 and TRBJ1-2; TRBD1 matches at 9 bases. The CDR3 is 16 residues long. Germline lookup yields CDR1 SGHRS and CDR2 YFSETQ. Germline trimming cut 3 bases from V and 8 bases from J; bases unmatched to any gene: 14. The CDR3 coding sequence is TGCGCCAGCAGCTACACCGGGACAGGGTCGGTATACGGCTACACCTTC. It translates to CASSYTGTGSVYGYTF.

Remarks on this clone: A junction boundary mismatches the germline segment, possibly from a read error. J is TRBJ2-7 and V is TRBV27; 7 bases are shared with TRBD2. CDR3 length: 16 amino acids. Per the germline V gene, CDR1 is MNHEY and CDR2 is SMNVEV (reference sequence). CDR3 coding DNA: TGTGCCAACAGTTTCTCCTGGGGGGACTATTCTGTCGAGCAGTACTTC. It encodes CANSFSWGDYSVEQYF.

The rearrangement joins TRBV7-2 to TRBJ1-5, with a possible D match to TRBD1 (5 bases). The V end lost 5 bases, the J end lost 4 bases, and 15 bases lay between the germline ends. The germline CDR1 and CDR2 sequences are SGHTA and FQGNSA. The CDR3 runs to 15 residues. CDR3 amino acids: CASSVDSNRNQPQHF. The CDR3 DNA sequence: TGTGCCAGCAGCGTAGACAGCAATCGAAATCAGCCCCAGCATTTT.

The chain recombines TRBV28 with TRBJ2-1; the match to TRBD1 covers 7 bases. This CDR3 has 14 amino acids. V gave up 10 bases and J gave up 5 bases; unmatched junction bases: 11. Germline V gene sequence: CDR1 MDHEN, CDR2 SYDVKM. The CDR3 loop reads CATDYRGANNEQFF. The CDR3 bases are TGTGCCACCGACTACAGGGGAGCAAACAATGAGCAGTTCTTC.

V is TRBV4-1 and J is TRBJ1-6, with D possibly being TRBD1 (6 bases). Germline V CDR1 and CDR2: MGHRA, YSYEKL. V was cut by 3 bases and J by 7 bases, with 13 bases left in between. This CDR3 spans 15 amino acids. The CDR3 region has the DNA TGCGCCAGCAGCCAGAAGGGGACAACCAATTCACCCCTCCACTTT. It encodes CASSQKGTTNSPLHF.

This chain uses TRBV6-2 or TRBV6-3 with TRBJ1-1, with 7 nucleotides matching TRBD1. With V trimmed by 5 bases and J by 5 bases, 5 bases remained unmatched. Germline loops: CDR1 MNHEY, CDR2 SVGEGT. This CDR3 contains 13 residues. The CDR3 region is CASSHPTGTEAFF. The CDR3 DNA follows: TGTGCCAGCAGTCACCCGACAGGGACTGAAGCTTTCTTT.

The chain joins TRBV4-1 to TRBJ2-3, with TRBD2 matching over 11 bases. This CDR3 has 16 residues. Looked up from germline, CDR1 is MGHRA and CDR2 is YSYEKL. The V segment lost 3 bases and the J segment 7 bases; nucleotides outside the gene matches: 9. In DNA, the CDR3 is TGCGCCAGCAGCCATCCACTAGCGGGAGAGGGATATACGCAGTATTTT. This gives the protein CASSHPLAGEGYTQYF.

CDR3 coding DNA: TGTGCCAGCAGGCCAGGGGGCGGGTACGAGCAGTACTTC. Its protein is CASRPGGGYEQYF. The chain employs TRBV12-3 or TRBV12-4 and TRBJ2-7, with TRBD1 matching 8 bases. The CDR3 is 13 amino acids. V trimming: 6 bases; J trimming: 4 bases; junction bases outside the gene matches: 5.

The chain employs TRBV19 and TRBJ1-2, with a weak D call TRBD1 (5 bases). Germline CDR1 is LNHDA and CDR2 is SQIVND (reference sequence). V was pared by 3 bases and J by 7 bases, with 12 bases between. CDR3 length equals 13 residues. The CDR3: CASSMRQGGGYTF. CDR3 nucleotide sequence: TGTGCCAGTAGTATGCGGCAGGGAGGTGGCTACACCTTC.

This chain joins TRBV4-1 and TRBJ2-5; 8 nucleotides match TRBD1. V lost 1 base, J lost 5 bases, and 12 bases stayed unmatched. Looked up from germline, CDR1 is MGHRA and CDR2 is YSYEKL. This CDR3 has 17 amino acids. CDR3 nucleotide sequence: TGCGCCAGCAGCCAAGTGAACCCAGGACAGGGACGGGAGACCCAGTACTTC. Its protein product is CASSQVNPGQGRETQYF.

The chain has TRBV4-2 and TRBJ2-7, with 9 bases that match TRBD2. The CDR3 is made up of 16 amino acids. V lost 6 bases to trimming and J lost 3 bases; unmatched junction nucleotides: 12. Germline V gene sequence: CDR1 LGHNA, CDR2 YNFKEQ. The DNA for the CDR3 is TGTGCCAGCAGGGCTAGCGGGACCCCCGGAGACTACGAGCAGTACTTC. Translation gives CASRASGTPGDYEQYF.

V gene TRBV6-5 combines with J gene TRBJ1-5, with TRBD1 identical over 8 bases. The V and J ends lost 4 bases and 7 bases, in that order; junction bases with no gene match: 6. CDR1 and CDR2 from the germline V gene are MNHEY and SVGAGI. CDR3 length: 14 residues. The CDR3 spells CASSSQGAGQPQHF. The CDR3 nucleotides are TGTGCCAGCAGTTCGCAGGGGGCCGGGCAGCCCCAGCATTTT.

The genes are TRBV3-1 (or the pseudogene TRBV3-2) and TRBJ1-2; TRBD1 matches 8 bases. Per germline, CDR1 LGHDT and CDR2 YNNKEL (reference sequence). V lost 3 bases, J lost 0 bases, and 3 bases stayed unmatched. The CDR3 totals 15 residues. Here the CDR3 DNA reads TGTGCCAGCAGCCAGTCGGACAGGGCTAACTATGGCTACACCTTC. Protein product: CASSQSDRANYGYTF.

The V gene is TRBV30, the J gene TRBJ2-7, with a tentative D call TRBD2 (6 bases). Looked up from germline, CDR1 is GTSNPN and CDR2 is SVGIG (reference sequence). The CDR3 runs to 16 residues. V was shortened by 3 bases and J by 0 bases, with 18 bases between the two germline ends. The CDR3 DNA follows: TGTGCCTGGAGGGCAGGTCGTAGCGGCCGCTCCTACGAGCAGTACTTC. This encodes CAWRAGRSGRSYEQYF.

The chain uses TRBV29-1 and TRBJ2-7; 8 bases fit TRBD2. Germline CDR1 is SQVTM and CDR2 is ANQGSEA. The V gene end was trimmed by 5 bases and the J gene end by 7 bases; junction bases not matched to a gene: 10. This CDR3 region has 13 residues. CDR3 DNA: TGCAGCGTTCCCAGCGGGAGTAGTTCAGAGCAGTACTTC. Residues: CSVPSGSSSEQYF.

The V gene is TRBV28, the J gene TRBJ2-7; 10 bases are a match to TRBD1. Trimming cost V 6 bases and J 2 bases; bases outside gene matches: 7. This CDR3 is 15 amino acids long. Germline V gives CDR1 MDHEN, CDR2 SYDVKM. Written as DNA, the CDR3 is TGTGCCAGCAGCACCCCGGGACAGGGGACCTACGAGCAGTACTTC. Encoded protein: CASSTPGQGTYEQYF.

The V gene is TRBV24-1, the J gene TRBJ2-1; 13 nucleotides agree with TRBD2. The CDR3 has 17 residues. Germline V CDR1 and CDR2: KGHDR, SFDVKD. The J segment lost 5 bases and the V segment lost 2 bases, leaving 5 bases of the junction unmatched. CDR3 sequence (DNA): TGTGCCACCAGTGATTCGGGACTAGCGGGACGAAACAATGAGCAGTTCTTC. Translation: CATSDSGLAGRNNEQFF.

The gene calls are TRBV24-1 and TRBJ2-1, with 7 bases lining up with TRBD1. The ends lost 6 bases at V and 5 bases at J; junction bases unmatched: 6. The CDR3 has 14 residues. The germline CDR1 and CDR2 sequences are KGHDR and SFDVKD. CDR3 sequence reads: CATSPGDSNNEQFF. The CDR3 DNA reads as TGTGCCACCAGTCCCGGGGACAGTAACAATGAGCAGTTCTTC.

The chain is built from TRBV6-5 and TRBJ1-2, with D uncertain. Germline loops: CDR1 MNHEY, CDR2 SVGAGI. Trimming stripped 2 bases from V and 4 bases from J, with 17 bases between. CDR3 length: 16 residues. In DNA, the CDR3 is TGTGCCAGCAGTTACGGGGTTGGCGGGATAGGCTATGGCTACACCTTC. This codes for CASSYGVGGIGYGYTF.

The chain couples TRBV7-2 to TRBJ2-3; the D gene is possibly TRBD2 (5 bases). Trimming stripped 6 bases from V and 0 bases from J, with 13 bases between. This CDR3 spans 15 amino acids. Germline values: CDR1 SGHTA, CDR2 FQGNSA. CDR3 nucleotide sequence: TGTGCCAGCAGTCTTTTGGGCGGGAGCACAGATACGCAGTATTTT. Translated, it gives CASSLLGGSTDTQYF.

This chain uses TRBV21-1 with TRBJ2-1; the table calls TRBD2, which could not be checked here. TRBV21-1 is a listed pseudogene. CDR3 length equals 18 residues. CDR3: CASSKGTSGRAWYNEQFF. DNA of the CDR3: TGTGCCAGCAGCAAAGGGACTAGCGGGAGGGCCTGGTACAATGAGCAGTTCTTC.

V usage is TRBV9 and J usage is TRBJ2-7; 7 nucleotides match TRBD1. CDR3 length: 13 amino acids. The J segment lost 3 bases and the V segment lost 4 bases, leaving 4 bases of the junction unmatched. CDR1 and CDR2 from the germline V gene are SGDLS and YYNGEE. The CDR3 spells CASSPGQSYEQYF. The CDR3 DNA is TGTGCCAGCAGCCCGGGACAGAGCTACGAGCAGTACTTC.